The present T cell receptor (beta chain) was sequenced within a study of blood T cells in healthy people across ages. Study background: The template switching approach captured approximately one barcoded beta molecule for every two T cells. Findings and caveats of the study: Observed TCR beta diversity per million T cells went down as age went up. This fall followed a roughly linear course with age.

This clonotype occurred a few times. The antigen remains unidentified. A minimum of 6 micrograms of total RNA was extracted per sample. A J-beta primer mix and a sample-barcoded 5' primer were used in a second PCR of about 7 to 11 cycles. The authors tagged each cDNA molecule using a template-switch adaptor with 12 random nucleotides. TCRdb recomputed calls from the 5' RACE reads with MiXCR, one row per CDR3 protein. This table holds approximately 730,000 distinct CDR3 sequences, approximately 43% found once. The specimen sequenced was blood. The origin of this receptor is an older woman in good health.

CDR3 nucleotides: TGCAGCGTTGAAGGAACGGTGAACACTGAAGCTTTCTTT. This encodes CSVEGTVNTEAFF. This rearrangement joins TRBV29-1 to TRBJ1-1, with D uncertain. Deletions cut 1 base from V and 0 bases from J, with 6 bases between. Germline loops: CDR1 SQVTM, CDR2 ANQGSEA. The CDR3 runs to 13 residues.